The 2 T cell receptor beta chains listed next were all sequenced from one sample in a study of STAT5B mutations in CD4+ large granular lymphocyte leukemia (dated by TCRdb to between 2021 and 2024). The library came from the immunoSEQ multiplex PCR assay. Imported from immuneACCESS, the table was reduced by TCRdb to in-frame sequences with V and J called. These copies leave out some clones; in studies compared against another copy, an unresolved V gene accounts for under half, and the cause of the remainder is not known. For this sample there are about 32,000 clones; 60% to 80% appear just once. The ten largest clonotypes hold roughly 0.47% of the sample. The specimen was CD4+ T cells from blood buffy coats. All receptors derive from a human donor in good health.

The chain links TRBV4-1 to TRBJ2-1; 7 nucleotides align to TRBD2. The CDR3 is 18 residues long. Trimming removed 5 bases from V and 2 bases from J; junction bases left unmatched: 15. Looked up from germline, CDR1 is MGHRA and CDR2 is YSYEKL. CDR3 nucleotides: TGCGCCAGCAGCAAAAAGGTGCCAGCGGGGCCGCCCTACAATGAGCAGTTCTTC. Protein product: CASSKKVPAGPPYNEQFF.

The sample holds a few counts of this clone. The rearrangement links TRBV4-1 to TRBJ2-7; 9 bases are a match to TRBD1. The CDR3 extends over 15 amino acids. Germline V gene lookup returns CDR1 MGHRA and CDR2 YSYEKL. The V and J ends lost 2 bases and 4 bases, in that order; junction bases with no gene match: 6. CDR3 region: CASSQTGTGMYEQYF. CDR3 sequence (DNA): TGCGCCAGCAGCCAAACCGGGACAGGGATGTACGAGCAGTACTTC.